This is a list of T cell receptor beta chains from one sample in a study of T cells after somatic rescue of genetic block. Clones were read by immunoSEQ multiplex PCR, and TCRdb kept only the in-frame ones, dropping some. The data hold approximately 100,000 clones, with approximately 90% observed a single time. The sample was peripheral blood mononuclear cells (PBMCs). These receptors came from a woman aged 18-29 years. Each CDR3 is given with its conserved first and last residue. The order of the fields is J gene, V gene, CDR3 length, clone size, D gene, CDR3 protein, CDR3 DNA. A D gene is named only where the DNA matches it firmly. The size of a clone is reported for some rows only, either as once, few or many, or as a class for expanded clones.

>TRBJ1-4|TRBV29-1|12|.|.
CSVEGREDELFF
TGCAGCGTTGAGGGCAGGGAGGACGAACTGTTTTTT
>TRBJ1-5|TRBV29-1|14|.|.
CSVASGHSNQPQHF
TGCAGCGTGGCTTCGGGGCATAGCAATCAGCCCCAGCATTTT
>TRBJ2-7|TRBV5-6|13|.|.
CASSGRDSYEQYF
TGTGCCAGCAGCGGCAGAGATTCCTACGAGCAGTACTTC
>TRBJ2-5|TRBV27|15|.|TRBD2
CASRTTSGRAETQYF
TGTGCCAGCAGAACCACTAGCGGGAGGGCAGAGACCCAGTACTTC
>TRBJ2-1|TRBV10-3|17|.|.
CAISDLDLVRTNNEQFF
TGTGCCATCAGTGACCTGGACCTGGTCAGAACGAACAATGAGCAGTTCTTC
>TRBJ1-5|TRBV7-9|16|few|.
CASSQGFLATDQPQHF
TGTGCCAGCAGCCAGGGCTTCCTGGCGACGGATCAGCCCCAGCATTTT
>TRBJ2-3|TRBV10-1|14|once|TRBD1
CARGPGPRGDTQYF
TGCGCCAGGGGGCCCGGGCCCAGGGGGGATACGCAGTATTTT
>TRBJ1-2|TRBV27|13|.|TRBD1
CASSSRTGRGYTF
TGTGCCAGCAGTTCCCGGACAGGGCGAGGCTACACCTTC
>TRBJ2-4|TRBV29-1|12|.|.
CSVGQAADIQYF
TGCAGCGTTGGCCAGGCGGCGGACATTCAGTACTTC
>TRBJ2-5|TRBV15|15|.|TRBD2
CATSSWAGEGETQYF
TGTGCCACCAGCAGTTGGGCCGGGGAGGGGGAGACCCAGTACTTC
>TRBJ2-7|TRBV5-8|17|once|TRBD2
CASSPQLTSGSSYEQYF
TGTGCCAGCAGCCCGCAACTTACTAGCGGGAGCTCCTACGAGCAGTACTTC
>TRBJ2-1|TRBV15|19|.|.
CATSREWIRDQGRGNEQFF
TGTGCCACCAGCAGAGAGTGGATAAGGGACCAGGGGAGGGGCAATGAGCAGTTCTTC
>TRBJ1-6|TRBV2|12|.|.
CASLGQNSPLHF
TGTGCCAGCCTCGGCCAAAATTCACCCCTCCACTTT
>TRBJ1-1|TRBV4-2|13|.|.
CASSQGRNTEAFF
TGTGCCAGCAGCCAAGGGAGGAACACTGAAGCTTTCTTT